Reported below is one T cell receptor beta chain. Its matching antigen is unknown. These data belong to a study of OX40 agonist ivuxolimab in advanced cancers. Study as a whole: Patients were infused with ivuxolimab every 2 weeks at 0.01 to 10 mg/kg. A history of anti-PD-1, anti-PD-L1 or anti-CTLA-4 therapy was acceptable, and approximately 40% had some.

Sequencing was performed with immunoSEQ multiplex PCR; in TCRdb, only in-frame clones are kept and a portion is missing. The table records some 18,000 clones, about three quarters of them present only once. Overall study findings and caveats: Expanded clones were, on average, more numerous among CD8+ T cells than CD4+.

V lost 0 bases to trimming and J lost 4 bases; unmatched junction nucleotides: 4. The CDR3 totals 15 residues. Germline CDR1 reads SGDLS; CDR2 reads YYNGEE. Blood samples were obtained at baseline, cycle 4 day 1, and cycle 7 day 1. This sequence originates from an adult with an advanced solid tumor such as melanoma, head and neck, liver or kidney cancer. The sequenced sample was CD4+ or CD8+ T cells sorted from blood, obtained in a trial of the OX40 agonist ivuxolimab. V and J are TRBV9 and TRBJ2-3; TRBD2 aligns across 8 bases. The chain's CDR3 is CASSVAGGTADTQYF. Here the CDR3 DNA reads TGTGCCAGCAGCGTAGCGGGAGGGACCGCAGATACGCAGTATTTT.